This is a list of T cell receptor beta chains from one sample in a study of blood T cell repertoires in COVID-19. Assay: immunoSEQ multiplex PCR; the TCRdb copy retains only in-frame clones and omits some. Of roughly 310,000 clones in the sample, 70% to 90% are singletons; the top ten hold approximately 9.4%. The sequenced sample was PBMCs or T cells enriched from blood (not recorded which). All receptors come from a woman aged 40 to 49 who had recovered from COVID-19. The CDR3 runs from the conserved cysteine through the conserved F or W. The D gene is left open where the match is weak. The size entry is marked missing in some rows and otherwise reads once, few, many or a size class.

size: -; J: TRBJ2-5; D: -; V: TRBV5-1; CDR3: CASSLQETQYF; DNA: TGCGCCAGCAGCCTACAAGAGACCCAGTACTTC
size: -; J: TRBJ2-3; D: -; V: TRBV5-4; CDR3: CASSLRLPGDTQYF; DNA: TGTGCCAGCAGCCTGAGGCTACCGGGTGATACGCAGTATTTT
size: -; J: TRBJ2-1; D: -; V: TRBV9; CDR3: CASSSPSSAQTRNEQFF; DNA: TGTGCCAGCAGCAGCCCCTCCAGCGCACAAACCCGCAATGAGCAGTTCTTC
size: -; J: TRBJ1-5; D: -; V: TRBV2; CDR3: CASSGEAYSNQPQHF; DNA: TGTGCCAGCAGTGGTGAGGCCTATAGCAATCAGCCCCAGCATTTT
size: once; J: TRBJ1-4; D: -; V: TRBV5-3; CDR3: CARRQELFF; DNA: TGTGCCAGAAGACAGGAACTGTTTTTT
size: -; J: TRBJ1-2; D: -; V: TRBV5-4; CDR3: CASTLGTSNYGYTF; DNA: TGTGCCAGCACCTTGGGGACATCCAACTATGGCTACACCTTC
size: -; J: TRBJ2-3; D: TRBD2; V: TRBV19; CDR3: CASSTRGVTDTQYF; DNA: TGTGCCAGTAGTACACGGGGGGTCACAGATACGCAGTATTTT
size: once; J: TRBJ1-2; D: TRBD1; V: TRBV28; CDR3: CASSPGQGAPYGYTF; DNA: TGTGCCAGCAGTCCCGGACAGGGGGCTCCATATGGCTACACCTTC
size: -; J: TRBJ1-2; D: TRBD1; V: TRBV28; CDR3: CASSFAQGRHYGYTF; DNA: TGTGCCAGCAGTTTCGCACAGGGGCGACACTATGGCTACACCTTC
size: -; J: TRBJ2-5; D: -; V: TRBV28; CDR3: CASSLLQETQYF; DNA: TGTGCCAGCAGTTTACTCCAAGAGACCCAGTACTTC
size: -; J: TRBJ1-1; D: -; V: TRBV7-6; CDR3: CASSSTRQGHTEAFF; DNA: TGTGCCAGCAGCTCCACTCGTCAGGGGCACACTGAAGCTTTCTTT
size: -; J: TRBJ1-1; D: TRBD1; V: TRBV7-3; CDR3: CASNLYEGAPTEAFF; DNA: TGTGCCAGCAACTTATATGAGGGGGCCCCAACTGAAGCTTTCTTT
size: -; J: TRBJ2-7; D: TRBD1; V: TRBV5-1; CDR3: CASSPDREPYEQYF; DNA: TGCGCCAGCAGCCCGGACAGGGAGCCCTACGAGCAGTACTTC
size: -; J: TRBJ2-3; D: TRBD2; V: TRBV5-1; CDR3: CASSLAGSTGLAGGRGRTDTQYF; DNA: TGCGCCAGCAGCTTGGCCGGTAGCACGGGACTAGCGGGGGGCCGTGGTAGGACAGATACGCAGTATTTT
size: -; J: TRBJ1-3; D: -; V: TRBV27; CDR3: CASTGGSTGNTIYF; DNA: TGTGCCAGCACTGGAGGGAGCACTGGAAACACCATATATTTT
size: -; J: TRBJ1-1; D: TRBD1; V: TRBV19; CDR3: CASTPGQGNTEAFF; DNA: TGTGCCAGTACCCCGGGACAGGGTAACACTGAAGCTTTCTTT
size: -; J: TRBJ1-4; D: TRBD1; V: TRBV7-8; CDR3: CASSLDRGANEKLFF; DNA: TGTGCCAGCAGCTTGGACAGGGGGGCTAATGAAAAACTGTTTTTT
size: -; J: TRBJ2-3; D: -; V: TRBV24-1; CDR3: CATSDPRTADTQYF; DNA: TGTGCCACCAGTGACCCCCGGACTGCAGATACGCAGTATTTT